Each of the 8 T cell receptor beta chains below was sequenced from the same sample in a study of tumor and adjacent non-tumor tissue in lung cancer. The library came from three nested PCR rounds adapted from ARM-PCR protocols. TCRdb redid the calling of the multiplex PCR reads with MiXCR, one entry per CDR3 protein. In the table there are fewer than 120,000 distinct CDR3 sequences, 84% of which are singletons. No cell sorting was done before RNA was extracted from the tissue. The sequenced sample was lung tumor tissue. The receptors were gathered from a man in his 70s with non-small cell lung cancer.

The V and J genes are TRBV9 and TRBJ1-5; D may be TRBD1 (5 bases). CDR3 size: 15 residues. Trimming removed 2 bases from V and 0 bases from J, with 9 bases in between. Germline loops: CDR1 SGDLS, CDR2 YYNGEE. CDR3 bases: TGTGCCAGCAGCGTTGAGGGGAATAGCAATCAGCCCCAGCATTTT. This codes for CASSVEGNSNQPQHF.

As to this clonotype: One end of the junction varies from germline; a read error may be responsible. This chain uses TRBV11-2 with TRBJ2-5; D gene ambiguous. CDR1 is SGHAT and CDR2 is FQNNGV in the germline V gene. The CDR3 sequence is 14 residues long. The CDR3 sequence is CTSSLLAPQEAQYF. The CDR3 nucleotides read TGTACCAGCAGCTTACTCGCCCCTCAAGAGGCCCAGTACTTC.

Comment on this clonotype: A read error may account for a junction end that differs from germline. The DNA for the CDR3 is TGCAGCGTTGGCAACACCTCCTACGAGCAGCACTTC. It specifies CSVGNTSYEQHF. J is TRBJ2-7 and V is TRBV29-1; unclear D gene. Germline CDR1 SQVTM, CDR2 ANQGSEA. CDR3 length: 12 residues.

With regard to this clonotype: Mismatch with germline at one junction end may stem from a read error. This chain links TRBV11-3 with TRBJ2-7; D uncertain. CDR1 and CDR2 (germline): SGHNT, YENEEA. The CDR3 is 15 amino acids. The CDR3 DNA sequence: TGTGCCAGCATCTTAGGTGGCGGTATAAGCTACGAGCAGTACTTC. It encodes CASILGGGISYEQYF. The full variable domain, with the rest looked up from reference TRBV11-3 and TRBJ2-7, is EAGVVQSPRYKIIEKKQPVAFWCNPISGHNTLYWYLQNLGQGPELLIRYENEEAVDDSQLPKDRFSAERLKGVDSTLKIQPAELGDSAVYLCASILGGGISYEQYFGPGTRLTVT.

V usage is TRBV7-9 and J usage is TRBJ2-5, with D possibly TRBD2 on 5 matching bases. V was pared by 9 bases and J by 0 bases, with 17 bases between. CDR1 is SEHNR and CDR2 is FQNEAQ in the germline V gene (reference sequence). The CDR3 contains 15 residues. CDR3 sequence (DNA): TGTGCCAGTGACTTCCTCCGGGAACACCAAGAGACCCAGTACTTC. This translates into CASDFLREHQETQYF.

The J gene is TRBJ1-2, the V gene TRBV6-5; maybe TRBD1 (5 bases). This CDR3 has 15 residues. The V gene lost 2 bases and the J gene lost 8 bases, with 18 bases spanning the gap. CDR1 is MNHEY, CDR2 SVGAGI, per germline. The CDR3 region has the DNA TGTGCCAGCAGTTACAGCGGACATGGGGCATACGGCTACACCTTC. Protein product: CASSYSGHGAYGYTF.

As regards this clonotype: Because it lacks the conserved phenylalanine or tryptophan at the end, this CDR3 is likely a read error. The V gene is TRBV4-1, the J gene TRBJ2-5; D is uncertain. The CDR3 sequence is 12 residues long. CDR1 MGHRA and CDR2 YSYEKL come from the germline V gene. The CDR3 nucleotides read TGTGCCAGCAGCCACCCCCAAGAGACCCAGTACCTC. It yields the protein CASSHPQETQYL.

In regard to this clonotype: A much larger clone lies one base from this, so it may be a read error. This chain uses TRBV28 with TRBJ2-7; 8 bases map to TRBD2. CDR1 and CDR2 from the germline V gene are MDHEN and SYDVKM. CDR3 length: 17 residues. Germline trimming cut 5 bases from V and 5 bases from J; bases unmatched to any gene: 17. The CDR3 DNA follows: TGTGCCAGCAGTACACAATCCCCGGGACTAGTGATAGACGAGCAGTACTTC. Protein sequence: CASSTQSPGLVIDEQYF.